The 18 T cell receptor beta chains reported below all come from one sample, sequenced in a study of circulating and synovial CD4+ cells in juvenile arthritis. Some clones are missing from TCRdb's copy, which holds only in-frame ones; the method was immunoSEQ multiplex PCR. The table shows about 16,000 clones, with roughly 89% occurring only once. The sequenced sample consisted of CD4+ T cells from blood. The receptor set was obtained from a human donor with juvenile idiopathic arthritis.

For the CDR3, the DNA is TGTGCCACACGACAGGGCGGAAACTATGGCTACACCTTC. This gives the protein CATRQGGNYGYTF. The rearrangement joins TRBV28 to TRBJ1-2, with TRBD1 identical over 7 bases. The CDR3 runs 13 residues. The V segment lost 10 bases and the J segment 2 bases; nucleotides outside the gene matches: 7. Germline-derived CDR1 and CDR2 are MDHEN and SYDVKM.

The chain has TRBV9 and TRBJ1-1, with 9 bases identical to TRBD1. CDR1 and CDR2 (germline): SGDLS, YYNGEE. V shed 7 bases and J 5 bases; nucleotides not matched to a gene: 12. This CDR3 is built from 15 residues. The CDR3, as DNA: TGTGCCAGCCAACAGGGGGCGGCGGGAGAAACTGAAGCTTTCTTT. Its protein is CASQQGAAGETEAFF.

The V and J genes are TRBV18 and TRBJ1-2; TRBD1 is a possible D gene (5 bases). This CDR3 spans 15 amino acids. Trimming pared 3 bases from V and 5 bases from J, leaving 16 bases between. The germline V gene encodes CDR1 KGHSH and CDR2 LQKENI. CDR3 in DNA: TGTGCCAGCTCACCGAGCGGGACGGGAGATTATGGCTACACCTTC. This translates into CASSPSGTGDYGYTF.

In the case of this clone: Sequence at one end of the junction differs from germline and may be a read error. Other nucleotide sequences in the sample specify the same CDR3. V and J are TRBV27 and TRBJ1-6; D unclear. CDR3 length: 17 amino acids. Germline CDR1 and CDR2: MNHEY and SMNVEV (reference sequence). The CDR3 nucleotides are TGTGCCAGCAGTTCCTCTCCCGGGAGCTCCTATAATTCCCCCCTCCACTTT. As protein: CASSSSPGSSYNSPLHF.

This chain connects TRBV7-9 to TRBJ2-1; a possible D gene is TRBD2 (6 bases). CDR3 length: 14 residues. With 0 bases removed from V and 7 bases from J, the gap between germline ends came to 10 bases. Germline lookup yields CDR1 SEHNR and CDR2 FQNEAQ (reference sequence). CDR3 region: CASSLAGGRNEQFF. CDR3 DNA sequence: TGTGCCAGCAGCTTAGCGGGGGGAAGGAATGAGCAGTTCTTC.

This clone has more than one count but fewer than ten. The sample holds other DNA sequences that translate to the same CDR3. V and J are TRBV19 and TRBJ1-3; D remains unclear. In germline, CDR1 is LNHDA, CDR2 SQIVND (reference sequence). V shed 7 bases and J shed 0 bases, with 13 bases lying between them. The CDR3 has 15 amino acids. CDR3 sequence reads: CASKTTPSSGNTIYF. The CDR3 DNA follows: TGTGCCAGTAAAACTACACCCTCCTCTGGAAACACCATATATTTT.

This chain uses TRBV4-1 with TRBJ1-1, with 10 bases identical to TRBD1. Germline CDR1 is MGHRA and CDR2 is YSYEKL. Losses at the gene ends were 6 bases for V and 3 bases for J; bases not matched to a gene: 13. CDR3 length equals 17 residues. The CDR3 loop is CASRTGTGESRDTEAFF. For the CDR3, the DNA is TGCGCCAGCAGAACCGGGACAGGGGAGTCTAGGGACACTGAAGCTTTCTTT.

The chain links TRBV19 to TRBJ1-1, with 8 nucleotides matching TRBD1. CDR3 length: 12 residues. V dropped 8 bases and J dropped 8; count of bases not matched to a gene: 7. Germline CDR1 and CDR2: LNHDA and SQIVND (reference sequence). The chain's CDR3 is CASGSRGREAFF. In nucleotides, the CDR3 is TGTGCCAGTGGGAGCAGGGGGCGGGAAGCTTTCTTT.

The chain has TRBV5-1 and TRBJ2-5; 11 nucleotides match TRBD2. The V gene's germline CDR1 is SGHRS and CDR2 YFSETQ. V lost 1 base to trimming and J lost 1 base; unmatched junction nucleotides: 9. This CDR3 is 18 amino acids long. CDR3 bases: TGCGCCAGCAGCTTGAACTCTCCTAGCGGGGGGATCCAAGAGACCCAGTACTTC. Translation gives CASSLNSPSGGIQETQYF. The entire variable domain, with the rest obtained from reference TRBV5-1 and TRBJ2-5, is as follows: KAGVTQTPRYLIKTRGQQVTLSCSPISGHRSVSWYQQTPGQGLQFLFEYFSETQRNKGNFPGRFSGRQFSNSRSEMNVSTLELGDSALYLCASSLNSPSGGIQETQYFGPGTRLLVL.

This clone is a singleton in its sample. This sequence joins TRBV27 and TRBJ2-7; 8 bases fit TRBD2. J gave up 7 bases and V 8 bases, and 13 bases lay outside the gene matches. The CDR3 runs 14 residues. Germline lookup yields CDR1 MNHEY and CDR2 SMNVEV (reference sequence). In DNA, the CDR3 is TGTGCCAGCGCTCCCGGGGGGGTTCTTCGGGAGCAGTACTTC. Translated: CASAPGGVLREQYF.

The CDR3, as DNA: TGTGCCAGCAGCTTAGTAGCATCTGGGACTAGCGGGGGGATGGGTGAGCAGTTCTTC. Protein: CASSLVASGTSGGMGEQFF. The chain couples TRBV7-2 to TRBJ2-1; 15 bases agree with TRBD2. V shed 1 base and J 9 bases; nucleotides not matched to a gene: 13. Germline V lookup: CDR1 SGHTA, CDR2 FQGNSA. CDR3 length: 19 amino acids. The full variable domain, with the rest looked up from reference TRBV7-2 and TRBJ2-1, is GAGVSQSPSNKVTEKGKDVELRCDPISGHTALYWYRQSLGQGLEFLIYFQGNSAPDKSGLPSDRFSAERTGGSVSTLTIQRTQQEDSAVYLCASSLVASGTSGGMGEQFFGPGTRLTVL.

This clone has just one count. The rearrangement links TRBV5-1 to TRBJ1-2; D may be TRBD1 (6 bases). This CDR3 region has 15 residues. From germline, CDR1 is SGHRS and CDR2 YFSETQ. The V end was cut by 2 bases, the J end by 6 bases, with 17 bases between. The CDR3 loop reads CASSLNARGSDGYTF. Written as DNA, the CDR3 is TGCGCCAGCAGCTTAAACGCAAGGGGGAGTGATGGCTACACCTTC.

This chain connects TRBV7-2 to TRBJ1-5, with D possibly being TRBD1 (5 bases). Germline lookup yields CDR1 SGHTA and CDR2 FQGNSA. The CDR3 totals 17 residues. The V end lost 5 bases, the J end lost 0 bases, and 17 bases lay between the germline ends. The CDR3 here is CASSPRGGRYSNQPQHF. The CDR3 bases are TGTGCCAGCAGCCCTAGGGGCGGGAGATATAGCAATCAGCCCCAGCATTTT.

The J gene is TRBJ2-1, the V gene TRBV4-2; the match to TRBD2 covers 13 bases. After removal of 6 bases from V and 12 bases from J, the junction contained 17 bases not matched to a gene. Germline CDR1 is LGHNA and CDR2 is YNFKEQ. The CDR3 totals 17 residues. CDR3 in amino acids: CASSPLLGTSGVLGQFF. The CDR3 nucleotides read TGTGCCAGCAGTCCCCTTCTCGGGACTAGCGGGGTACTGGGGCAGTTCTTC.

The genes are TRBV6-6 and TRBJ1-1; D is ambiguous. Germline V gene lookup returns CDR1 MNHNY and CDR2 SVGAGI (reference sequence). This CDR3 has 12 residues. V dropped 5 bases and J dropped 3 bases, with 7 bases sitting between them. The chain's CDR3 is CASSPQDTEAFF. The DNA for the CDR3 is TGTGCCAGCAGTCCCCAGGACACTGAAGCTTTCTTT.

The rearrangement uses TRBV19 and TRBJ1-1; D remains ambiguous. Germline assignment: CDR1 LNHDA and CDR2 SQIVND (reference sequence). CDR3 length equals 14 residues. Trimming pared 4 bases from V and 1 base from J, leaving 10 bases between. The CDR3 loop reads CASSTQQKNTEAFF. The CDR3 DNA follows: TGTGCCAGTAGTACCCAACAGAAGAACACTGAAGCTTTCTTT. The whole variable domain, remainder taken from reference TRBV19 and TRBJ1-1, is DGGITQSPKYLFRKEGQNVTLSCEQNLNHDAMYWYRQDPGQGLRLIYYSQIVNDFQKGDIAEGYSVSREKKESFPLTVTSAQKNPTAFYLCASSTQQKNTEAFFGQGTRLTVV.

A single count supports this clone. This chain uses TRBV10-2 with TRBJ2-2, with a weak D call TRBD2 (5 bases). Trimming pared 6 bases from V and 6 bases from J, leaving 14 bases between. Germline CDR1 WSHSY, CDR2 SAAADI. This CDR3 has 14 residues. In DNA, the CDR3 is TGCGCCAGCAGGGACTGGGCCGGTGCCGGGGAGCTGTTTTTT. Translated: CASRDWAGAGELFF.

Note on this clone: This sample also contains other DNA sequences that code for the same CDR3. The chain joins TRBV4-3 to TRBJ2-6; D remains unclear. Looked up from germline, CDR1 is LGHNA and CDR2 is YSLEER. The CDR3 sequence is 17 residues long. V was shortened by 0 bases and J by 4 bases, with 13 bases between the two germline ends. The CDR3 reads CASSQETDFSGANVLTF. The CDR3 nucleotides read TGCGCCAGCAGCCAAGAGACTGATTTCTCCGGGGCCAACGTCCTGACTTTC.